The 25 T cell receptor beta chains listed next were all sequenced from one sample in a study of OX40 agonist ivuxolimab in advanced cancers. To prepare the library, the immunoSEQ multiplex PCR assay was applied. Sourced from immuneACCESS, this table was stored by TCRdb with only in-frame sequences that have V and J called. A share of the clones is absent; for the studies checked, an unresolved V gene accounts for under half, and the remainder has no known explanation. This sample holds around 50,000 clones; about 89% were observed only once. The top ten clonotypes cover 10% to 15% of the sample. The sample here was CD4+ or CD8+ T cells sorted from blood, taken in a trial of the OX40 agonist ivuxolimab. Receptors were obtained from an adult with an advanced solid tumor such as melanoma, head and neck, liver or kidney cancer.

V and J are TRBV5-6 and TRBJ1-3, with D possibly TRBD1 on 6 matching bases. This CDR3 comprises 17 residues. Germline CDR1 reads SGHDT; CDR2 reads YYEEEE. V dropped 0 bases and J dropped 3 bases, with 16 bases sitting between them. The CDR3 loop is CASSLADWGLDGNTIYF. CDR3 DNA sequence: TGTGCCAGCAGCTTGGCCGATTGGGGGCTCGATGGAAACACCATATATTTT.

Only one count was recorded for this clone. The CDR3 here is CASSLSGGDPDTQYF. The CDR3 nucleotides read TGTGCCAGCAGCTTATCAGGGGGCGATCCAGATACGCAGTATTTT. This chain connects TRBV7-3 to TRBJ2-3, with TRBD1 matching over 8 bases. This CDR3 is built from 15 residues. The germline V gene has CDR1 SGHTA and CDR2 FQGTGA. V was clipped by 2 bases and J by 4 bases; unmatched bases: 5.

This clone is a singleton in its sample. The V and J genes are TRBV28 and TRBJ1-1; D might be TRBD1 (5 bases). The germline V gene encodes CDR1 MDHEN and CDR2 SYDVKM. The CDR3 length is 15 residues. V was cut by 7 bases and J by 0 bases, with 15 bases left in between. As DNA, the CDR3 is TGTGCCAGCATGGGGTCGGCGGGGGTGAACACTGAAGCTTTCTTT. Residues: CASMGSAGVNTEAFF.

The chain employs TRBV6-5 and TRBJ1-3; D gene unclear. The V end was cut by 3 bases, the J end by 0 bases, with 6 bases between. CDR1 is MNHEY and CDR2 is SVGAGI in the germline V gene. This CDR3 comprises 14 residues. CDR3 DNA: TGTGCCAGCAGTTATTCAAGCTCTGGAAACACCATATATTTT. It specifies CASSYSSSGNTIYF.

This clone was seen more than once but under ten times. This chain uses TRBV6-5 with TRBJ2-1, with a weak D call TRBD2 (5 bases). CDR3 size: 16 residues. V lost 6 bases to trimming and J lost 3 bases, with 18 bases between them. CDR1 MNHEY and CDR2 SVGAGI come from the germline V gene. The CDR3 sequence is CASRYGPGTIYNEQFF. The CDR3 region has the DNA TGTGCCAGCAGATACGGACCGGGAACAATCTACAATGAGCAGTTCTTC.

The chain is built from TRBV6-1 and TRBJ2-2, with no clear D. V lost 1 base to trimming and J lost 10 bases, with 10 bases between them. This CDR3 has 13 residues. Germline V gives CDR1 MNHNS, CDR2 SASEGT. The CDR3 sequence: CASSEGGREELFF. The CDR3 DNA reads as TGTGCCAGCAGTGAAGGCGGCCGAGAGGAGCTGTTTTTT.

The chain employs TRBV6-5 and TRBJ2-7; D may be TRBD1 (6 bases). V was shortened by 4 bases and J by 1 base, with 11 bases between the two germline ends. This CDR3 has 14 amino acids. Germline CDR1 and CDR2: MNHEY and SVGAGI. CDR3 in amino acids: CASSFHDRSYEQYF. The CDR3 region has the DNA TGTGCCAGCAGTTTTCACGACAGGTCCTACGAGCAGTACTTC.

The chain joins TRBV19 to TRBJ2-1; 8 bases map to TRBD2. J gave up 4 bases and V 4 bases, and 6 bases lay outside the gene matches. CDR1 is LNHDA, CDR2 SQIVND, per germline (reference sequence). CDR3 size: 15 residues. CDR3 sequence reads: CASSRASGLYNEQFF. The CDR3 bases are TGTGCCAGTAGTAGAGCTAGCGGGCTTTACAATGAGCAGTTCTTC.

The chain combines TRBV10-2 with TRBJ2-1, with 15 positions matching TRBD2. This CDR3 contains 17 residues. The J segment lost 4 bases and the V segment lost 7 bases, leaving 8 bases of the junction unmatched. Germline V gene sequence: CDR1 WSHSY, CDR2 SAAADI. DNA of the CDR3: TGCGCCAGCAAAGGACTAGCGGGAGGGCCGGGATACAATGAGCAGTTCTTC. It encodes CASKGLAGGPGYNEQFF.

The chain joins TRBV4-1 to TRBJ2-1; D is ambiguous. V lost 1 base, J lost 2 bases, and 12 bases lay in between. Per the germline V gene, CDR1 is MGHRA and CDR2 is YSYEKL. CDR3 length: 16 residues. The CDR3 loop reads CASSQVGRWPYNEQFF. The CDR3 region has the DNA TGCGCCAGCAGCCAAGTAGGCCGCTGGCCCTACAATGAGCAGTTCTTC.

The chain uses TRBV7-3 and TRBJ2-5, with 7 bases aligning to TRBD1. Unmatched junction bases numbered 2, after V lost 5 bases and J lost 2 bases. Per the germline V gene, CDR1 is SGHTA and CDR2 is FQGTGA. This CDR3 region has 13 residues. CDR3 protein: CASSPQGQETQYF. CDR3 sequence (DNA): TGTGCCAGCAGCCCACAGGGGCAAGAGACCCAGTACTTC.

The chain combines TRBV4-2 with TRBJ2-7; the D gene is possibly TRBD2 (5 bases). The CDR3 has 16 residues. CDR1 and CDR2 (germline): LGHNA, YNFKEQ. The V end lost 0 bases, the J end lost 2 bases, and 14 bases lay between the germline ends. The CDR3 coding sequence is TGTGCCAGCAGCCAAGATCCCGCCGGGGAAACCTACGAGCAGTACTTC. Translating it yields CASSQDPAGETYEQYF.

A few counts support this clone. The chain uses TRBV5-5 and TRBJ1-1; D uncertain. The CDR3 loop spans 14 amino acids. V shed 0 bases and J shed 0 bases, with 6 bases lying between them. Per the germline V gene, CDR1 is SGHKS and CDR2 is YYEKEE (reference sequence). CDR3 coding DNA: TGTGCCAGCAGCTTGGTTCGGTTGAACACTGAAGCTTTCTTT. Encoded protein: CASSLVRLNTEAFF.

This clone was detected a few times. This rearrangement joins TRBV7-9 to TRBJ2-1; 8 bases align to TRBD2. From germline, CDR1 is SEHNR and CDR2 FQNEAQ (reference sequence). V dropped 5 bases and J dropped 0; count of bases not matched to a gene: 3. The CDR3 spans 15 residues. The CDR3 reads CASSGLASSYNEQFF. Here the CDR3 DNA reads TGTGCCAGCAGCGGACTAGCAAGCTCCTACAATGAGCAGTTCTTC. Full variable domain (outside the CDR3, taken from reference TRBV7-9 and TRBJ2-1): DTGVSQNPRHKITKRGQNVTFRCDPISEHNRLYWYRQTLGQGPEFLTYFQNEAQLEKSRLLSDRFSAERPKGSFSTLEIQRTEQGDSAMYLCASSGLASSYNEQFFGPGTRLTVL.

This clone occurred a few times. V and J are TRBV7-9 and TRBJ2-7; 8 positions agree with TRBD1. V was pared by 5 bases and J by 5 bases, with 8 bases of the junction left unmatched. The CDR3 runs to 14 residues. Germline loops: CDR1 SEHNR, CDR2 FQNEAQ (reference sequence). In nucleotides, the CDR3 is TGTGCCAGCAGCCTTAGGACAGGGTTGGACGAGCAGTACTTC. This gives the protein CASSLRTGLDEQYF.

This rearrangement joins TRBV5-1 to TRBJ2-7; the match to TRBD2 covers 13 bases. V trimming: 5 bases; J trimming: 6 bases; junction bases outside the gene matches: 8. The CDR3 is 15 amino acids. CDR1 is SGHRS, CDR2 YFSETQ, per germline. CDR3 region: CASRSGTSGASEQYF. Here the CDR3 DNA reads TGCGCCAGCAGGAGTGGGACTAGCGGGGCATCCGAGCAGTACTTC.

This chain links TRBV5-5 with TRBJ1-1; 8 bases fit TRBD1. V was pared by 0 bases and J by 7 bases, with 8 bases of the junction left unmatched. The germline gives CDR1 SGHKS, CDR2 YYEKEE (reference sequence). The CDR3 is made up of 15 amino acids. The CDR3 sequence is CASSLDDRGLIEAFF. The DNA for the CDR3 is TGTGCCAGCAGCTTGGACGACAGGGGCCTTATTGAAGCTTTCTTT. Drawing the rest from reference TRBV5-5 and TRBJ1-1, the complete variable domain is DAGVTQSPTHLIKTRGQQVTLRCSPISGHKSVSWYQQVLGQGPQFIFQYYEKEERGRGNFPDRFSARQFPNYSSELNVNALLLGDSALYLCASSLDDRGLIEAFFGQGTRLTVV.

The CDR3 nucleotides read TGCGCCAGCAGCCCGGGGACCAAGGGTGAAAAACTGTTTTTT. It codes for CASSPGTKGEKLFF. The V gene is TRBV5-1, the J gene TRBJ1-4; maybe TRBD1 (5 bases). The CDR3 has 14 residues. The germline V and J ends were trimmed by 4 bases and 7 bases, with 14 bases remaining between them. In germline, CDR1 is SGHRS, CDR2 YFSETQ.

This chain connects TRBV10-3 to TRBJ2-2; 8 nucleotides match TRBD1. V lost 6 bases, J lost 3 bases, and 6 bases stayed unmatched. This CDR3 has 15 amino acids. The germline V gene encodes CDR1 ENHRY and CDR2 SYGVKD. The CDR3, as DNA: TGTGCCATCAGATCTGACAGGGGAGACACCGGGGAGCTGTTTTTT. Protein: CAIRSDRGDTGELFF.

This clone was seen once. The CDR3: CASSLGGTQETQYF. The CDR3 DNA follows: TGTGCCAGCAGCTTAGGCGGGACCCAAGAGACCCAGTACTTC. This chain connects TRBV7-3 to TRBJ2-5; maybe TRBD2 (6 bases). The CDR3 loop spans 14 amino acids. Trimming cost V 2 bases and J 1 base, with 8 bases left between them. Germline CDR1 reads SGHTA; CDR2 reads FQGTGA.

The chain couples TRBV18 to TRBJ1-1; possibly TRBD1 for D (5 bases). The V gene lost 3 bases and the J gene lost 0 bases, with 11 bases spanning the gap. The CDR3 runs 15 residues. Germline CDR1 is KGHSH and CDR2 is LQKENI. The CDR3 DNA follows: TGTGCCAGCTCACCGGTGCAGGGCCTGAACACTGAAGCTTTCTTT. This sequence encodes CASSPVQGLNTEAFF. Looking up the rest from reference TRBV18 and TRBJ1-1 gives the full variable domain: NAGVMQNPRHLVRRRGQEARLRCSPMKGHSHVYWYRQLPEEGLKFMVYLQKENIIDESGMPKERFSAEFPKEGPSILRIQQVVRGDSAAYFCASSPVQGLNTEAFFGQGTRLTVV.

This rearrangement joins TRBV7-3 to TRBJ1-5; unclear D gene. Germline CDR1 is SGHTA and CDR2 is FQGTGA. Trimming pared 5 bases from V and 1 base from J, leaving 12 bases between. The CDR3 totals 15 residues. The CDR3 reads CASSPMGRSNQPQHF. The CDR3 bases are TGTGCCAGCAGCCCAATGGGAAGGAGCAATCAGCCCCAGCATTTT.

The chain is built from TRBV6-6 and TRBJ1-1, with TRBD1 matching 9 bases. In germline, CDR1 is MNHNY, CDR2 SVGAGI (reference sequence). Unmatched junction bases numbered 3, after V lost 2 bases and J lost 5 bases. There are 14 residues in the CDR3. The CDR3 nucleotides are TGTGCCAGCAGTTACGGGACAGGGTTTACTGAAGCTTTCTTT. The encoded protein is CASSYGTGFTEAFF.

The chain couples TRBV27 to TRBJ2-7; a weak D match, TRBD1 (6 bases). This CDR3 spans 14 amino acids. Trimming took off 4 bases at V and 3 bases at J, with 13 bases between the two ends. The germline V gene encodes CDR1 MNHEY and CDR2 SMNVEV (reference sequence). CDR3 sequence: CASSSRQESYEQYF. CDR3 nucleotide sequence: TGTGCCAGCAGTTCCCGACAGGAGAGCTACGAGCAGTACTTC.

This chain uses TRBV9 with TRBJ2-3; D is perhaps TRBD1 (6 bases). V lost 0 bases to trimming and J lost 6 bases, with 14 bases between them. The CDR3 has 15 amino acids. The germline gives CDR1 SGDLS, CDR2 YYNGEE. In nucleotides, the CDR3 is TGTGCCAGCAGCGTAGCTACGACAGGACTTGATACGCAGTATTTT. Translating it yields CASSVATTGLDTQYF. Full variable domain (rest looked up from reference TRBV9 and TRBJ2-3): DSGVTQTPKHLITATGQRVTLRCSPRSGDLSVYWYQQSLDQGLQFLIQYYNGEERAKGNILERFSAQQFPDLHSELNLSSLELGDSALYFCASSVATTGLDTQYFGPGTRLTVL.